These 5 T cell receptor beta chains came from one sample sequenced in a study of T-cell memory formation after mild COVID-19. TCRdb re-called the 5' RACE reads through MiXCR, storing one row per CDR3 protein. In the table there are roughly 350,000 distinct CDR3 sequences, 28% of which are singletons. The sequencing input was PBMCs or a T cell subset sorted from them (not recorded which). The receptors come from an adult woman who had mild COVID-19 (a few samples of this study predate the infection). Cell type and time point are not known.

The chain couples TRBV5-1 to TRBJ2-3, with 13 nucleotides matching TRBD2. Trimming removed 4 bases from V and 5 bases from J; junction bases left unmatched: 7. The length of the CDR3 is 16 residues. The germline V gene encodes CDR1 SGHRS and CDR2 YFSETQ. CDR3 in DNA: TGCGCCAGCAGCCAACGGACTAGCGGGAGTGGAGATACGCAGTATTTT. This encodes CASSQRTSGSGDTQYF.

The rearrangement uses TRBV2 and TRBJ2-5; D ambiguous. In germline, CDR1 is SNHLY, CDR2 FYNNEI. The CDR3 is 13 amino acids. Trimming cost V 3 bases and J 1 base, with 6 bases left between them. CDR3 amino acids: CASSDVGQETQYF. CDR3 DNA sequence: TGTGCCAGCAGTGACGTGGGCCAAGAGACCCAGTACTTC.

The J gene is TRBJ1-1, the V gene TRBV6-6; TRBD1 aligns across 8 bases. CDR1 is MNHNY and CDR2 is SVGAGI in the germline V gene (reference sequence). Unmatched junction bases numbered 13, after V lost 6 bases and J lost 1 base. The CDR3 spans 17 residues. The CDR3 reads CASSRGQGERKNTEAFF. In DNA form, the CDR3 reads TGTGCCAGCAGCCGAGGACAGGGTGAACGTAAGAACACTGAAGCTTTCTTT.

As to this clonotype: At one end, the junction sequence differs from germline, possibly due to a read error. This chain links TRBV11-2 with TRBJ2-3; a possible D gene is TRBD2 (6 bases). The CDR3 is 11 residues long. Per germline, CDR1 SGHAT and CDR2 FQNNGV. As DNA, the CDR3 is TGTGCCAGCAGCTTAGCGGGGGAGGCCCATTTT. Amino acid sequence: CASSLAGEAHF.

The CDR3 DNA reads as TGTGCCAGCAGCCCCGGACGAGGGCGGGGGAGCACAGATACGCAGTATTTT. As protein: CASSPGRGRGSTDTQYF. The J gene is TRBJ2-3, the V gene TRBV7-9, with 7 bases that match TRBD2. Unmatched junction bases numbered 11, after V lost 5 bases and J lost 0 bases. The germline CDR1 and CDR2 sequences are SEHNR and FQNEAQ (reference sequence). The CDR3 has 17 residues.